The present entry profiles one TCR beta chain with its context. As originally analysed: Amplification of reference gene primers was used by the study to estimate nucleated cell counts. Repertoires were generated with immunoSEQ multiplex PCR, while TCRdb's copy carries only in-frame clones and drops some. That table supplies the V and J calls and clone size; D and trimming were determined from the DNA. The sample has some 250,000 clones, about 91% seen once. V lost 4 bases and J lost 8, with 12 bases in between. This CDR3 is built from 13 residues. Germline-derived CDR1 and CDR2 are SNHLY and FYNNEI. This sample was included in a study of blood T cell repertoires in COVID-19. On the study more broadly: There were acute and convalescent COVID-19 samples, and they came from the United States, Italy and Spain. Sample material is recorded as cDNA or gDNA derived from T cells, B-cell-depleted T cells, or PBMCs.

Individuals drawn from about two dozen US areas were roughly 18 to 95 years old. The specimen was PBMCs or T cells enriched from blood (not recorded which). The origin of this receptor is a human donor in a cohort exposed to, infected with or recovered from COVID-19 (not recorded which). The donor label of this sample is uncertain. The chain combines TRBV2 with TRBJ1-5; D is unresolved. As DNA, the CDR3 is TGTGCCAGCAGTGGAGGGAGCGTGGAGCCCCAGCATTTT. It translates to CASSGGSVEPQHF.